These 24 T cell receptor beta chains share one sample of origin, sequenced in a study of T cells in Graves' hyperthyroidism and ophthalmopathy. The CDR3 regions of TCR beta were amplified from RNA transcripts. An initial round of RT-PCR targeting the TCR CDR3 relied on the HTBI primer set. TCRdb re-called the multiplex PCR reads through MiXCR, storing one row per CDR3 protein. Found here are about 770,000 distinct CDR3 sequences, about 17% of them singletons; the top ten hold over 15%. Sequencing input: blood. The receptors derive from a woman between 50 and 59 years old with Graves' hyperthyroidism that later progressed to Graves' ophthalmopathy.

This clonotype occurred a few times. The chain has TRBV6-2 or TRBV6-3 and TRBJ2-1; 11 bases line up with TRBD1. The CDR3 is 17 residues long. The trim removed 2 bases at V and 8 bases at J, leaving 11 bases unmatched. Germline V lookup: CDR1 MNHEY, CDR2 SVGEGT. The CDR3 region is CASSYVARTGGGDEQFF. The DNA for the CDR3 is TGTGCCAGCAGTTACGTAGCGAGGACAGGGGGCGGGGATGAGCAGTTCTTC.

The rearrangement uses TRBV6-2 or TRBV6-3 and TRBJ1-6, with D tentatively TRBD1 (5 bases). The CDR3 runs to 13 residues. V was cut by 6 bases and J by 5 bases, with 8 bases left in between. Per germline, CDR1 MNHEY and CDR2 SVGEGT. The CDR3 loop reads CASREGNNSPLHF. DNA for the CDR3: TGTGCCAGCAGGGAGGGGAATAATTCACCCCTCCACTTT.

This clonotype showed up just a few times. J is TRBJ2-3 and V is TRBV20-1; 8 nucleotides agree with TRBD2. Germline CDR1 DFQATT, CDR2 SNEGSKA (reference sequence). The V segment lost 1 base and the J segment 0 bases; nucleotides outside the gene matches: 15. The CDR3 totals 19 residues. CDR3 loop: CSARVIMGLAGGSTDTQYF. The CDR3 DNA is TGCAGTGCTAGAGTTATAATGGGACTGGCGGGGGGAAGCACAGATACGCAGTATTTT.

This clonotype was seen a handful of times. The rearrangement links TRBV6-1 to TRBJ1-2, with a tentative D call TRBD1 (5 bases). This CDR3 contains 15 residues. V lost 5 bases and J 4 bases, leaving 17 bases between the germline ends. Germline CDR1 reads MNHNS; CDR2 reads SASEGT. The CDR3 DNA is TGTGCCAGCAGTCGGAACGCCGACAGCGGCTATGGCTACACCTTC. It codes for CASSRNADSGYGYTF.

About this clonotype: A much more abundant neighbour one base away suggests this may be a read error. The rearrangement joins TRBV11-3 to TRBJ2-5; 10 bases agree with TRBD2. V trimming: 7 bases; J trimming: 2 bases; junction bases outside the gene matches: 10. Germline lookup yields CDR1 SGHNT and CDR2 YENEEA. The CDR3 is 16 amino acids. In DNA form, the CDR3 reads TGTGCCAGCAACCCGCGGGTAGCGGGGGGACAAGAGACCCAGTACTTC. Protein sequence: CASNPRVAGGQETQYF.

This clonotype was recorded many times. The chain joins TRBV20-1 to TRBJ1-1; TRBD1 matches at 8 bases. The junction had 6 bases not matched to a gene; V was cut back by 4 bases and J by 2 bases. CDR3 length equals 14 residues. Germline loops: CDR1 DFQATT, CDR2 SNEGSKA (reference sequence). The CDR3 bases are TGCAGTGCTACAGGGGGCGCGTCCAACACTGAAGCTTTCTTT. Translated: CSATGGASNTEAFF.

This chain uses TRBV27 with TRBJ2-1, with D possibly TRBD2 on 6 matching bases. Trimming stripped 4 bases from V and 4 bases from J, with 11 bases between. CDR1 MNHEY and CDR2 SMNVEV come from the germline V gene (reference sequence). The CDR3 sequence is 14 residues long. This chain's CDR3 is CASSWEEGYNEQFF. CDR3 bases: TGTGCCAGCAGTTGGGAGGAGGGGTACAATGAGCAGTTCTTC.

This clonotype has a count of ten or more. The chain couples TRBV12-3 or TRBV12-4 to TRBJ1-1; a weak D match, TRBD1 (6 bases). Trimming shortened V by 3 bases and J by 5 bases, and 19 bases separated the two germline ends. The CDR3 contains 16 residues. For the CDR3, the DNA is TGTGCCAGCAGTTTCCCGGTGACAGGACGCCGTACTGAAGCTTTCTTT. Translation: CASSFPVTGRRTEAFF.

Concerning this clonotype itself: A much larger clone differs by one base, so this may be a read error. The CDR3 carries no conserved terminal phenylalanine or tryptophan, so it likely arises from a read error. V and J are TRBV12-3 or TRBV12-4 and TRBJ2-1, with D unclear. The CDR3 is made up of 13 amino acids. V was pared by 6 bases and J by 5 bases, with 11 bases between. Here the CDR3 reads CASSPTRNNEQFS. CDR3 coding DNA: TGTGCCAGCAGCCCCACCCGGAACAATGAGCAGTTCTCC.

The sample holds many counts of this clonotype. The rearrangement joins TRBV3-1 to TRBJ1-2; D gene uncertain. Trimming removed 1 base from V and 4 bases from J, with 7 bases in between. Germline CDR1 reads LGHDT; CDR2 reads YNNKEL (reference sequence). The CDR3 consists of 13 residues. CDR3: CASSQVGPYGYTF. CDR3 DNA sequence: TGTGCCAGCAGCCAAGTAGGACCCTATGGCTACACCTTC.

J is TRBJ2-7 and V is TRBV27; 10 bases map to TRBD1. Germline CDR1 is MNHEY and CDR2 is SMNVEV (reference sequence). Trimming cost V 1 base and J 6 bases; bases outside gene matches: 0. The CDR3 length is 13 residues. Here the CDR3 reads CASSLWTGGEQYF. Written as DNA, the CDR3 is TGTGCCAGCAGTTTATGGACAGGGGGCGAGCAGTACTTC.

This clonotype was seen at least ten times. The CDR3 spells CASSLDPSSYNEQFF. The CDR3 nucleotides are TGTGCCAGCAGCTTAGATCCCAGCTCCTACAATGAGCAGTTCTTC. The chain links TRBV11-2 to TRBJ2-1; D remains unclear. Germline CDR1 is SGHAT and CDR2 is FQNNGV. The CDR3 is 15 residues long. V was pared by 0 bases and J by 0 bases, with 6 bases between.

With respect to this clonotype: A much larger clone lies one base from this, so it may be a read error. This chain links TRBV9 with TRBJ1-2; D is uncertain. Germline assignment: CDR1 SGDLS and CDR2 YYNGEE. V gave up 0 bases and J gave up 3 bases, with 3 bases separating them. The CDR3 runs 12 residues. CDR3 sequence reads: CASSVVDYGYTF. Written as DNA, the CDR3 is TGTGCCAGCAGCGTAGTGGACTATGGCTACACCTTC.

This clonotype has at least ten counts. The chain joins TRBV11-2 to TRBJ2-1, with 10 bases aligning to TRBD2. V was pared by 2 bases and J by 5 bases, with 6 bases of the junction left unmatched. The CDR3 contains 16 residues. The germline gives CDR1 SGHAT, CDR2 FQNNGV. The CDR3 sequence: CASSLIAGGDNNEQFF. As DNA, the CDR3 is TGTGCCAGCAGCTTAATAGCGGGGGGAGATAACAATGAGCAGTTCTTC.

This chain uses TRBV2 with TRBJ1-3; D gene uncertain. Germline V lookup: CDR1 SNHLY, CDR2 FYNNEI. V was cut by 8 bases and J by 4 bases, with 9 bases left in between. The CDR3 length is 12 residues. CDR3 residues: CASAPKGNTIYF. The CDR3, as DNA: TGTGCCAGCGCCCCTAAAGGAAACACCATATATTTT.

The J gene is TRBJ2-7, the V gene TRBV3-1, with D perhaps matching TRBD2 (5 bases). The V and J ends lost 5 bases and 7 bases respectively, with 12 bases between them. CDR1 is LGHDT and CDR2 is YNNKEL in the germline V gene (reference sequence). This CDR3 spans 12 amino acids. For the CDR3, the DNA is TGTGCCAGCAGCAAGAGGGCTGGGGAGCAGTACTTC. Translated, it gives CASSKRAGEQYF.

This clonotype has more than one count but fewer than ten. This CDR3 is CASTTSGGTDTQYF. CDR3 bases: TGCGCCAGCACGACTAGCGGGGGGACAGATACGCAGTATTTT. The genes are TRBV5-1 and TRBJ2-3; TRBD2 matches 13 bases. The V segment lost 6 bases and the J segment 3 bases; nucleotides outside the gene matches: 1. The V gene's germline CDR1 is SGHRS and CDR2 YFSETQ. The CDR3 totals 14 residues.

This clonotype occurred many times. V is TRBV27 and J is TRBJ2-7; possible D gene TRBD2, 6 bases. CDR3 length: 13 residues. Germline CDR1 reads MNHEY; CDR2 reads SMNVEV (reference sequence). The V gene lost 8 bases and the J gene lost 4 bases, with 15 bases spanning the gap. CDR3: CASATRGLYEQYF. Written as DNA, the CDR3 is TGTGCCAGCGCAACCCGGGGACTTTACGAGCAGTACTTC.

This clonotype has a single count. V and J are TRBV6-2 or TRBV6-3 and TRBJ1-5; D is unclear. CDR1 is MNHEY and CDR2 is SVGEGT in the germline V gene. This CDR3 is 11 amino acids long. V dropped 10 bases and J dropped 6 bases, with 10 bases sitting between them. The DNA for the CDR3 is TGTGCCATCGGGGATATTCAGCCCCAGCATTTT. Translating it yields CAIGDIQPQHF.

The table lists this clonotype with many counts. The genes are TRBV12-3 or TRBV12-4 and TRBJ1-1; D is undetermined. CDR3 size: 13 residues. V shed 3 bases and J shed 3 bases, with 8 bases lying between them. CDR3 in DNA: TGTGCCAGCAGTTTTGTTCGGGACACTGAAGCTTTCTTT. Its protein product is CASSFVRDTEAFF.

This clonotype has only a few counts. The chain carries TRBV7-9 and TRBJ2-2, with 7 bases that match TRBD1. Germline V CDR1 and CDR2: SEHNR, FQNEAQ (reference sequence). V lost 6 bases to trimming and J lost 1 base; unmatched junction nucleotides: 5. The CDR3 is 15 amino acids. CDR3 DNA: TGTGCCAGCAGTACCGGGACAGAGAACACCGGGGAGCTGTTTTTT. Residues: CASSTGTENTGELFF.

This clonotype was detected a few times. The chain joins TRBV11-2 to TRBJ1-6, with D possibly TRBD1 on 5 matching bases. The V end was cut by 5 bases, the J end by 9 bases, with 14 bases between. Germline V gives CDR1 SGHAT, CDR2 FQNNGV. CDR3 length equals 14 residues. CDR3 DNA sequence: TGTGCCAGCAGCCAATTGGGGGGTGCTTCACCCCTCCACTTT. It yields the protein CASSQLGGASPLHF.

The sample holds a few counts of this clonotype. CDR3 bases: TGTGCCAGCATCCCGAGCATTGAGGGATTTACCGATGGCTACACCTTC. Amino acid sequence: CASIPSIEGFTDGYTF. The V and J genes are TRBV2 and TRBJ1-2; no firm D call. Germline V gene data show CDR1 as SNHLY and CDR2 as FYNNEI. V lost 7 bases, J lost 6 bases, and 24 bases lay in between. The CDR3 sequence is 16 residues long.

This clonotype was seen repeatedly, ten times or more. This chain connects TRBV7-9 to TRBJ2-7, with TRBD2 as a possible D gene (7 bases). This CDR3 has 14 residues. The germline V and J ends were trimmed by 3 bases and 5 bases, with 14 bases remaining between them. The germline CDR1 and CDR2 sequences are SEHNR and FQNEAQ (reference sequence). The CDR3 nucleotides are TGTGCCAGCAGCTTTTTCGGGGGGCGAGACGAGCAGTACTTC. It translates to CASSFFGGRDEQYF.